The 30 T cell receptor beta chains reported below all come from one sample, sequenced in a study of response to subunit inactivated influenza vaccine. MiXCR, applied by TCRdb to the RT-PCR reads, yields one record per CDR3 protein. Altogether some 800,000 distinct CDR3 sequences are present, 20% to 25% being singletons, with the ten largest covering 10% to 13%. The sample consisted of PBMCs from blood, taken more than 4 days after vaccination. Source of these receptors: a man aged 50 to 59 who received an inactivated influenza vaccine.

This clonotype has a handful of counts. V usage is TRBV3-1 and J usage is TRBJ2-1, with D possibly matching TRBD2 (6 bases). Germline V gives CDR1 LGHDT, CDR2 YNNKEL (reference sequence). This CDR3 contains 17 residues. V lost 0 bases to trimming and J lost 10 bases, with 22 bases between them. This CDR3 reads CASSQETRLDRPREQFF. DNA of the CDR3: TGTGCCAGCAGCCAAGAAACACGACTAGACCGCCCCCGGGAGCAGTTCTTC.

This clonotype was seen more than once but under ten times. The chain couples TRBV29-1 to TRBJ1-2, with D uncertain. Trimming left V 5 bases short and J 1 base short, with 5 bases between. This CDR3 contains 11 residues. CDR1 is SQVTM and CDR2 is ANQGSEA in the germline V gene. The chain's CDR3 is CSVQDNYGYTF. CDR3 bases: TGCAGCGTTCAGGATAACTATGGCTACACCTTC.

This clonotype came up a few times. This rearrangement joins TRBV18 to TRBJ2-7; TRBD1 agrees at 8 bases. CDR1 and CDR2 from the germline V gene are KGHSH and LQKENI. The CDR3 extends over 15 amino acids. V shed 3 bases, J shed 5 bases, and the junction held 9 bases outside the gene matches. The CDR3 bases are TGTGCCAGCTCACCTGGGGCGACAGGGGCACACGAGCAGTACTTC. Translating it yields CASSPGATGAHEQYF.

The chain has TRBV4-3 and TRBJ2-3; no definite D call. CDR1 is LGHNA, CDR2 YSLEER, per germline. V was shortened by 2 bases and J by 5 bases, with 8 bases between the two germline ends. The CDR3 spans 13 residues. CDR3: CASSQTSGDTQYF. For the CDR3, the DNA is TGCGCCAGCAGCCAAACTTCAGGAGATACGCAGTATTTT.

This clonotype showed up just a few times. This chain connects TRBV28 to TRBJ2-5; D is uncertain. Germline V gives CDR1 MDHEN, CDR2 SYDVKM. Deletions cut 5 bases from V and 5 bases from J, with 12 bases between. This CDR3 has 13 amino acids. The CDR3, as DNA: TGTGCCAGCAGTCCCGGTGCTCTCGAGACCCAGTACTTC. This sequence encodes CASSPGALETQYF. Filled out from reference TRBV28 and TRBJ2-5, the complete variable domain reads DVKVTQSSRYLVKRTGEKVFLECVQDMDHENMFWYRQDPGLGLRLIYFSYDVKMKEKGDIPEGYSVSREKKERFSLILESASTNQTSMYLCASSPGALETQYFGPGTRLLVL.

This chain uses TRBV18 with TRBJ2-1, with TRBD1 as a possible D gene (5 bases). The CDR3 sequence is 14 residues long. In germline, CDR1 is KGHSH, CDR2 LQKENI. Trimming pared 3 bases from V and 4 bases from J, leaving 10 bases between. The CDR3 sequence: CASSPDSYYNEQFF. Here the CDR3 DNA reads TGTGCCAGCTCACCCGACAGTTATTACAATGAGCAGTTCTTC.

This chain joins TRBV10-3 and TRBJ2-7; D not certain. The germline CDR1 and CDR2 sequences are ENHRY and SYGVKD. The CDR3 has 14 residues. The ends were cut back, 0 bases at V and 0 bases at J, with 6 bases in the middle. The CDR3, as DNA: TGTGCCATCAGTGAGTCAGGTCGCTCCTACGAGCAGTACTTC. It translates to CAISESGRSYEQYF.

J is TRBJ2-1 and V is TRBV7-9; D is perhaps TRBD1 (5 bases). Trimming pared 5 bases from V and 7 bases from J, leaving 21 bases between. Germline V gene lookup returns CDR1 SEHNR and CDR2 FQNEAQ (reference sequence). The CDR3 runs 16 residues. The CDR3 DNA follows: TGTGCCAGCAGCCCCATAAGGGGAAAAGTGGCGAATGAGCAGTTCTTC. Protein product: CASSPIRGKVANEQFF.

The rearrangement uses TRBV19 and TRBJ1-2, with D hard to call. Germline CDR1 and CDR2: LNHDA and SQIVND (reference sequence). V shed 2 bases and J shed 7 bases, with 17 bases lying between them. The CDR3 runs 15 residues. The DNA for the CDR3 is TGTGCCAGTAGTATAAATGAACGGCCCGTACGTGGCTACACCTTC. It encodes CASSINERPVRGYTF. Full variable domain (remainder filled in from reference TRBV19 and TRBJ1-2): DGGITQSPKYLFRKEGQNVTLSCEQNLNHDAMYWYRQDPGQGLRLIYYSQIVNDFQKGDIAEGYSVSREKKESFPLTVTSAQKNPTAFYLCASSINERPVRGYTFGSGTRLTVV.

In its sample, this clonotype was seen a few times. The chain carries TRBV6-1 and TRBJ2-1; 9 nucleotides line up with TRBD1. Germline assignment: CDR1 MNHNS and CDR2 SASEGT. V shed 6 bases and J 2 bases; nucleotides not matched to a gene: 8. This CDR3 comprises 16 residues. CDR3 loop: CASRRGQGRTYNEQFF. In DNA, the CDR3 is TGTGCCAGCAGGAGGGGACAGGGCAGAACCTACAATGAGCAGTTCTTC.

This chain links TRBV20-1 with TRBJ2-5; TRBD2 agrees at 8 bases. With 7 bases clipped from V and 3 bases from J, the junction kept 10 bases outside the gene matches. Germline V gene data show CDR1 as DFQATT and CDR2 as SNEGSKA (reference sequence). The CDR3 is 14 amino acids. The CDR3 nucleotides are TGCAGTGTCATCCCGGGACTAGTAGAAGAGACCCAGTACTTC. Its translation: CSVIPGLVEETQYF.

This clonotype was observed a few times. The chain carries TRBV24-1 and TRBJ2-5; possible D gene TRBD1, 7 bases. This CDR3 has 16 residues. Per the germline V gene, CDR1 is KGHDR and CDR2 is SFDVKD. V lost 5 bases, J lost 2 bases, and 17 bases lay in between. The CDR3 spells CATSAGGQSNQETQYF. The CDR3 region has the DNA TGTGCCACCAGTGCCGGGGGACAGAGCAATCAAGAGACCCAGTACTTC.

The CDR3 region has the DNA TGTGCCACCCCACGGGGGCCCCTTTACGAGCAGTACTTC. The encoded protein is CATPRGPLYEQYF. This rearrangement joins TRBV28 to TRBJ2-7, with D tentatively TRBD1 or TRBD2 (6 bases each). Germline V gene data show CDR1 as MDHEN and CDR2 as SYDVKM. The CDR3 is 13 amino acids. Trimming pared 10 bases from V and 4 bases from J, leaving 17 bases between.

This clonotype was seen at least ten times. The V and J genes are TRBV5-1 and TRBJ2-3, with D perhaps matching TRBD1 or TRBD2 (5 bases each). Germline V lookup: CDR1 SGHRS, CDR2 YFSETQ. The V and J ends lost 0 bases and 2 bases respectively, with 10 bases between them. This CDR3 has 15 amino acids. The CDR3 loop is CASSLAGAPTDTQYF. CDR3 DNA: TGCGCCAGCAGCTTGGCCGGGGCCCCCACAGATACGCAGTATTTT.

CDR3 sequence (DNA): TGTGCCTGGAGTGTAGGGGGGCAGGGCCGCAATCAGCCCCAGCATTTT. Protein sequence: CAWSVGGQGRNQPQHF. J is TRBJ1-5 and V is TRBV30; maybe TRBD1 (6 bases). Germline V CDR1 and CDR2: GTSNPN, SVGIG (reference sequence). Trimming cost V 0 bases and J 2 bases, with 14 bases left between them. The length of the CDR3 is 16 residues.

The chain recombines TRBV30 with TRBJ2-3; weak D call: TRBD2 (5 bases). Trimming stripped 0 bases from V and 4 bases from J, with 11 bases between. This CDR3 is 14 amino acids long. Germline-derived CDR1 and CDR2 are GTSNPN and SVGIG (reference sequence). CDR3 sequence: CAWSVALGADTQYF. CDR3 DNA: TGTGCCTGGAGTGTAGCGCTGGGAGCAGATACGCAGTATTTT.

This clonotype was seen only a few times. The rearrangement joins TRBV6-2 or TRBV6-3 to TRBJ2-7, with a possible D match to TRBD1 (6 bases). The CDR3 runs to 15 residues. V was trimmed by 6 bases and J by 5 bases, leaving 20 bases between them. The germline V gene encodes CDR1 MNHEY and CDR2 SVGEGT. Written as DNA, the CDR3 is TGTGCCAGCAGAAGACAACAGGGTTATGGCGACGAGCAGTACTTC. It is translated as CASRRQQGYGDEQYF.

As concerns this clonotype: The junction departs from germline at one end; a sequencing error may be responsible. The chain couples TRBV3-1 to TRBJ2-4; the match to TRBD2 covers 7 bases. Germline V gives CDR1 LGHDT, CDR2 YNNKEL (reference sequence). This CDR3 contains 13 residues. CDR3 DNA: TGTGCCAGCAGCCCATGGCTAGCGGTTGGCTGGGACTTC. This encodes CASSPWLAVGWDF.

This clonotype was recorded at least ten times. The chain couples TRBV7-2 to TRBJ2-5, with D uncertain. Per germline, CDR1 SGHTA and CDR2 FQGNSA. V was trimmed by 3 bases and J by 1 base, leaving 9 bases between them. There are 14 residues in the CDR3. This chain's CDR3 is CASSLERAQETQYF. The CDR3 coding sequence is TGTGCCAGCAGCTTGGAAAGGGCCCAAGAGACCCAGTACTTC.

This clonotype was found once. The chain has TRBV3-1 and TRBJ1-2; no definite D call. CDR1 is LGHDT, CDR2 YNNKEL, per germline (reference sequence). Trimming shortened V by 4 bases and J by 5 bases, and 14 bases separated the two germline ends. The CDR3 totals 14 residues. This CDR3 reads CASSRAGDGYGYTF. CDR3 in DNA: TGTGCCAGCAGCCGGGCAGGAGATGGATATGGCTACACCTTC.

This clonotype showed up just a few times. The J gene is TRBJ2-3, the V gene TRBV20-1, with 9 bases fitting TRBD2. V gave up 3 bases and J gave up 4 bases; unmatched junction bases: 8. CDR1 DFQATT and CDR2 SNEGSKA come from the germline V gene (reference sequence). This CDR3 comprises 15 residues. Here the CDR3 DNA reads TGCAGTGCTAGGGCCGCGGGAGGGCCCTCAGATACGCAGTATTTT. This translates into CSARAAGGPSDTQYF.

The CDR3 nucleotides read TGCGCCAGCAGCGCTAACCCGGGACAGATCTACGAGCAGTACTTC. The encoded protein is CASSANPGQIYEQYF. This sequence joins TRBV5-1 and TRBJ2-7; 7 positions match TRBD1. Germline V gene lookup returns CDR1 SGHRS and CDR2 YFSETQ. This CDR3 is built from 15 residues. The ends lost 4 bases at V and 3 bases at J; junction bases unmatched: 10.

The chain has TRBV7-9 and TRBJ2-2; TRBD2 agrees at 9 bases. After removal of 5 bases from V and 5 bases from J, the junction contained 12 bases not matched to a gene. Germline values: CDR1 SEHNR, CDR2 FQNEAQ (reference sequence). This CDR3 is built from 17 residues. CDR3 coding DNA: TGTGCCAGCAGCCCGGTCGCTAGCGGGGTCAGAACCGGGGAGCTGTTTTTT. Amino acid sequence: CASSPVASGVRTGELFF.

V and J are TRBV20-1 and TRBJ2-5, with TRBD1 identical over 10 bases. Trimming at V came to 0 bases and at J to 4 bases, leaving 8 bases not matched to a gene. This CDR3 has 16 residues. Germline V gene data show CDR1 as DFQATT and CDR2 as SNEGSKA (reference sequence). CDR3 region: CSARDPGQGFSETQYF. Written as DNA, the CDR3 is TGCAGTGCTAGAGACCCGGGACAGGGGTTCTCAGAGACCCAGTACTTC.

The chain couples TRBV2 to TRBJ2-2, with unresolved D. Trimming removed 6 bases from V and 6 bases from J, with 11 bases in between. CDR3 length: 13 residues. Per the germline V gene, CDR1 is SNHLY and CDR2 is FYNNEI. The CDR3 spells CASSPNYSGELFF. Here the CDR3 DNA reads TGTGCCAGCAGCCCTAATTATTCCGGGGAGCTGTTTTTT.

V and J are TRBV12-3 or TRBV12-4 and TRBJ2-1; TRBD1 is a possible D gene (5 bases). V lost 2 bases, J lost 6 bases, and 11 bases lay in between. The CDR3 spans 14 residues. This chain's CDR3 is CASSLRQGTNEQFF. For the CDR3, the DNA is TGTGCCAGCAGTTTAAGGCAGGGCACCAATGAGCAGTTCTTC.

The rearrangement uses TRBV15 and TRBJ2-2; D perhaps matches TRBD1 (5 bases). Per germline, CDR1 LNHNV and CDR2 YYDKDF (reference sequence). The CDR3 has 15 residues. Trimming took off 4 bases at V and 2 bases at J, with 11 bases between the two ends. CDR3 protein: CATSNARANTGELFF. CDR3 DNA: TGTGCCACCAGCAACGCCAGGGCTAACACCGGGGAGCTGTTTTTT.

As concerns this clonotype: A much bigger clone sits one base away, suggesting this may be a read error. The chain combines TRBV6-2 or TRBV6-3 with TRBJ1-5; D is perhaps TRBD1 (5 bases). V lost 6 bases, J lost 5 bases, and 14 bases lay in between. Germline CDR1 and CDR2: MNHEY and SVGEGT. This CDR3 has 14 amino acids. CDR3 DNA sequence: TGTGCCAGCAGGGGAGTCTTGGGGGATCAGCCCCAGCATTTT. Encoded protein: CASRGVLGDQPQHF.

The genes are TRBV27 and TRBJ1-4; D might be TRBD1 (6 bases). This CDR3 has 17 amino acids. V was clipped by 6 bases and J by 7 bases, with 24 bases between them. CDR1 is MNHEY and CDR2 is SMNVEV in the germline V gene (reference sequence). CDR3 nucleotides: TGTGCCAGCAGCCCCGACGTCCGGATCAGGGGTTCTGAAAAACTGTTTTTT. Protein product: CASSPDVRIRGSEKLFF.

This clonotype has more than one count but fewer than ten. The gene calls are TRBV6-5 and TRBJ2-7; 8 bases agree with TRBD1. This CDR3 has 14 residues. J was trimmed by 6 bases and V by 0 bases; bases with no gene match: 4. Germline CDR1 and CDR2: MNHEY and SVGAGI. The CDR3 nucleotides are TGTGCCAGCAGTTACTCGGACAGGGTGGGCGAGCAGTACTTC. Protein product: CASSYSDRVGEQYF.